These 9 T cell receptor delta chains were all obtained from the same sample, sequenced in a study of γδ T cells in repeated Plasmodium falciparum infection. TCRdb called clones anew from the multiplex PCR reads with CATT. The sample lists 50,000 or so delta-chain clones, about 1.5% occurring once. Vgamma9/Vdelta2+ and Vdelta2-negative gammadelta T cells were flow-sorted from PBMC for bulk sequencing. Material: gamma-delta T cells from blood. The receptors shown here come from a pool of human donors (malaria-infected and uninfected, not separated).

This clone was detected many times. This DNA translates differently at residue 16 from the TCRdb protein, which is that of a much larger clone; a read error is likely, and the protein shown is the DNA's own translation. The rearrangement links TRDV1 to TRDJ1, with TRDD3 matching 10 bases. The CDR3 totals 21 residues. CDR1 is TSWWSYY, CDR2 QGS, per germline. V gave up 1 base and J gave up 5 bases; unmatched junction bases: 22. CDR3 sequence: CALGERFLPHDLGDTADKLIF. In DNA form, the CDR3 reads TGTGCTCTTGGGGAACGTTTCCTACCTCACGACTTGGGGGATACCGCGGATAAACTCATCTTT.

With regard to this clone: Translating this DNA gives a protein that differs at residue 8 from the TCRdb one, which belongs to a much larger clone; a read error is likely, and the protein shown is this translation. The rearrangement links TRDV1 to TRDJ1; D is possibly TRDD3 (6 bases). The CDR3 spans 15 residues. V lost 3 bases, J lost 4 bases, and 15 bases lay in between. The germline gives CDR1 TSWWSYY, CDR2 QGS. CDR3 protein: CALGDLHRGGDKLIF. The CDR3 nucleotides are TGTGCTCTTGGGGACCTCCACCGTGGGGGCGATAAACTCATCTTT.

Ten or more counts support this clone. The translation of this DNA and the TCRdb protein of a much larger clone differ at residue 6, probably owing to a read error; the protein shown here is translated from the DNA. The genes are TRDV2 and TRDJ1; 8 bases line up with TRDD3. The J gene, left out of TCRdb, was set here by checking the DNA against germline. Germline CDR1 GEAIGNYY, CDR2 EKD. Germline trimming cut 5 bases from V and 0 bases from J; bases unmatched to any gene: 7. This CDR3 region has 15 residues. CDR3 in amino acids: CACADRGIDTDKLIF. Written as DNA, the CDR3 is TGTGCCTGTGCCGACAGGGGGATAGACACCGATAAACTCATCTTT.

Many counts were recorded for this clone. The gene calls are TRDV1 and TRDJ1; 10 nucleotides match TRDD3. Since TCRdb gives no J gene, matching the DNA to germline was used here to assign it. The CDR3 has 25 residues. The V gene end was trimmed by 2 bases and the J gene end by 1 base; junction bases not matched to a gene: 31. The germline V gene has CDR1 TSWWSYY and CDR2 QGS. The CDR3 region has the DNA TGTGCTCTTGGGGAAATTAGAAATCAGCCAGAAAGGGGCGTACTGGGGGATTTCCCCACCGATAAACTCATCTTT. This codes for CALGEIRNQPERGVLGDFPTDKLIF.

This clone came up a few times. Being one base from a much bigger clone, this may be a read error. This chain joins TRDV1 and TRDJ1, with 9 bases that match TRDD2. The J gene comes from matching the DNA to germline here; TCRdb lacks it. CDR1 TSWWSYY and CDR2 QGS come from the germline V gene. The junction had 55 bases not matched to a gene; V was cut back by 5 bases and J by 0 bases. This CDR3 is 32 amino acids long. The CDR3 DNA is TGTGCTCTTGGGAACCTTCCTACGGTTTACTGGAGGCCAAACCTTGGGGGACTGTTCCCTAATTCTAGAGGCCCGTACACCGATAAACTCATCTTT. Its translation: CALGNLPTVYWRPNLGGLFPNSRGPYTDKLIF.

This clone was seen more than once but under ten times. This likely traces to a read error, being one base from a far larger clone. The same CDR3 is also encoded by other DNA sequences in this sample. This chain joins TRDV2 and TRDJ1; maybe TRDD3 (5 bases). TCRdb leaves out the J gene; it was filled in here by matching the DNA to germline. Looked up from germline, CDR1 is GEAIGNYY and CDR2 is EKD. V lost 4 bases to trimming and J lost 2 bases, with 16 bases between them. The CDR3 has 15 amino acids. The CDR3, as DNA: TGTGCCTGTGATACAGTCGGTACTGGAACCGATAAACTCATCTTT. Translated, it gives CACDTVGTGTDKLIF.

With respect to this clone: TCRdb's entry gives the protein of a much larger clone, which mismatches this DNA's translation at residue 7, likely from a read error; the protein reported here is translated from the DNA. The chain uses TRDV1 and TRDJ1; D gene unclear. TCRdb records no J gene; here it was assigned by comparing the DNA to germline. The CDR3 totals 13 residues. The germline V and J ends were trimmed by 2 bases and 4 bases, with 8 bases remaining between them. Germline V lookup: CDR1 TSWWSYY, CDR2 QGS. CDR3 amino acids: CALGEVVHDKLIF. The CDR3 nucleotides are TGTGCTCTTGGGGAAGTAGTTCACGATAAACTCATCTTT.

With respect to this clone: This is likely an artifact of a read error, given a far larger clone one base away. The same CDR3 is also encoded by other DNA sequences in this sample. The chain recombines TRDV1 with TRDJ1, with a weak D call TRDD1 (6 bases). Here the J gene was assigned by germline matching of the DNA, as TCRdb has none. From germline, CDR1 is TSWWSYY and CDR2 QGS. The ends were cut back, 5 bases at V and 0 bases at J, with 16 bases in the middle. This CDR3 region has 16 residues. In DNA form, the CDR3 reads TGTGCTCTTGGGAATAAAAATAGGGAAGACACCGATAAACTCATCTTT. Its protein is CALGNKNREDTDKLIF.

This clone was counted between two and nine times. The TCRdb protein, from a much larger clone, departs from this DNA's translation at residue 11, likely by read error; the protein shown derives from the DNA. The chain joins TRDV2 to TRDJ1; possibly TRDD2 or TRDD3 for D (7 bases each). The CDR3 has 23 amino acids. The germline V gene has CDR1 GEAIGNYY and CDR2 EKD. Trimming shortened V by 5 bases and J by 1 base, and 40 bases separated the two germline ends. CDR3 in amino acids: CACGKHFLMRRIRSRGCTDKLIF. The CDR3 region has the DNA TGTGCCTGTGGCAAACACTTCCTAATGAGGAGGATACGCTCCCGGGGTTGCACCGATAAACTCATCTTT.